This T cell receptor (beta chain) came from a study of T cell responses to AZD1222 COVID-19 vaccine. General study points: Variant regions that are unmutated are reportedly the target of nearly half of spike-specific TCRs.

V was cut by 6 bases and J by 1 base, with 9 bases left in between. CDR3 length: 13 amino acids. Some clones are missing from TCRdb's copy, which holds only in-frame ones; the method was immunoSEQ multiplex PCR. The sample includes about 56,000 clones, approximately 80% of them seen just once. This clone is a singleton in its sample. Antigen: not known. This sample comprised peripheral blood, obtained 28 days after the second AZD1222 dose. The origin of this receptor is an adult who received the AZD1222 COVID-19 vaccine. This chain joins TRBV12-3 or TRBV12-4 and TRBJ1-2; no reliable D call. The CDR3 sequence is CASSRRVNYGYTF. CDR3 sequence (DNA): TGTGCCAGCAGCAGGCGGGTTAACTATGGCTACACCTTC.